Below are 19 T cell receptor beta chains sequenced from a single sample in a study of cytomegalovirus exposure and HLA in healthy donors. PCR was performed using 60 Vbeta and 13 Jbeta primers. The table came from immunoSEQ multiplex PCR; TCRdb's copy has only in-frame clones and leaves some out. The sample lists roughly 170,000 clones, roughly 80% occurring once. Sequenced sample: PBMCs. Receptors were obtained from a woman younger than 35 in good health and CMV-seronegative.

This clone was recorded a few times. This chain joins TRBV14 and TRBJ1-1; weak D call: TRBD1 (5 bases). This CDR3 has 13 residues. From germline, CDR1 is SGHDN and CDR2 FVKESK. Trimming removed 4 bases at V and 0 bases at J, with 6 bases between. The CDR3 DNA sequence: TGTGCCAGCAGCCCAGGGCTGAACACTGAAGCTTTCTTT. It specifies CASSPGLNTEAFF.

This clone was recorded a few times. V and J are TRBV2 and TRBJ2-1, with TRBD1 identical over 9 bases. CDR3 length: 12 residues. With V trimmed by 6 bases and J by 10 bases, 4 bases remained unmatched. In germline, CDR1 is SNHLY, CDR2 FYNNEI. In DNA form, the CDR3 reads TGTGCCAGCAGGGGACAGGGAGGGGAGCAGTTCTTC. It encodes CASRGQGGEQFF.

The rearrangement links TRBV6-1 to TRBJ1-4; 7 positions match TRBD1. CDR3 length: 15 residues. Germline lookup yields CDR1 MNHNS and CDR2 SASEGT. With V trimmed by 1 base and J by 3 bases, 2 bases remained unmatched. This CDR3 is CASSEGGTANEKLFF. The CDR3 DNA is TGTGCCAGCAGTGAAGGCGGGACAGCTAATGAAAAACTGTTTTTT.

Only one count was recorded for this clone. This sequence joins TRBV5-4 and TRBJ2-3; 9 nucleotides agree with TRBD1. The V and J ends lost 0 bases and 4 bases, in that order; junction bases with no gene match: 6. The CDR3 loop spans 16 amino acids. The germline V gene has CDR1 SGHNT and CDR2 YYREEE (reference sequence). CDR3 sequence reads: CASSLVPGQGSDTQYF. The CDR3 DNA is TGTGCCAGCAGCTTGGTCCCGGGACAGGGTTCAGATACGCAGTATTTT.

CDR3: CASSPRNVEPQHF. The CDR3 nucleotides are TGTGCCAGCAGCCCGAGGAACGTGGAGCCCCAGCATTTT. The chain is built from TRBV7-2 and TRBJ1-5; D gene uncertain. V lost 5 bases and J lost 8, with 13 bases in between. The germline CDR1 and CDR2 sequences are SGHTA and FQGNSA. This CDR3 has 13 amino acids.

V is TRBV2 and J is TRBJ2-4; 9 nucleotides align to TRBD2. The CDR3 extends over 16 amino acids. The germline V gene has CDR1 SNHLY and CDR2 FYNNEI. V shed 0 bases, J shed 11 bases, and the junction held 11 bases outside the gene matches. The CDR3 spells CASSEAGRASGEVQYF. CDR3 DNA: TGTGCCAGCAGTGAAGCAGGTAGGGCTAGCGGGGAAGTTCAGTACTTC.

The chain couples TRBV4-1 to TRBJ2-7; unclear D gene. The CDR3 consists of 15 residues. Germline CDR1 is MGHRA and CDR2 is YSYEKL. Trimming stripped 0 bases from V and 3 bases from J, with 12 bases between. CDR3 in DNA: TGCGCCAGCAGCCAAGACCCTACCCGTCTCTACGAGCAGTACTTC. Amino acids: CASSQDPTRLYEQYF.

The chain has TRBV25-1 and TRBJ2-1, with unresolved D. The CDR3 runs 15 residues. Deletions cut 3 bases from V and 0 bases from J, with 9 bases between. From germline, CDR1 is MGHDK and CDR2 SYGVNS. The CDR3 protein is CASSEPTSSYNEQFF. The CDR3 DNA sequence: TGTGCCAGCAGTGAGCCTACGAGCTCCTACAATGAGCAGTTCTTC.

This chain joins TRBV29-1 and TRBJ2-3; weak D call: TRBD2 (5 bases). Germline loops: CDR1 SQVTM, CDR2 ANQGSEA. V lost 5 bases, J lost 1 base, and 10 bases lay in between. The CDR3 runs 13 residues. The CDR3 is CSVSGGGTDTQYF. CDR3 DNA: TGCAGCGTTTCCGGAGGCGGCACAGATACGCAGTATTTT.

V usage is TRBV19 and J usage is TRBJ2-5; tentative D call: TRBD2 (5 bases). The CDR3 is 18 amino acids. The germline gives CDR1 LNHDA, CDR2 SQIVND (reference sequence). Trimming removed 3 bases at V and 1 base at J, with 21 bases between. For the CDR3, the DNA is TGTGCCAGTAGTATCATTTCTGATGGCGCGGGTCGCCAAGAGACCCAGTACTTC. This translates into CASSIISDGAGRQETQYF.

The chain employs TRBV4-1 and TRBJ2-3; 16 positions match TRBD2. The CDR3 has 16 residues. V trimming: 6 bases; J trimming: 6 bases; junction bases outside the gene matches: 6. Germline V gives CDR1 MGHRA, CDR2 YSYEKL. CDR3 coding DNA: TGCGCCAGCAGAGGGACTAGCGGGAGGGCCGGGGATACGCAGTATTTT. It codes for CASRGTSGRAGDTQYF.

This chain connects TRBV28 to TRBJ1-5; 11 bases match TRBD1. V trimming: 6 bases; J trimming: 1 base; junction bases outside the gene matches: 11. CDR3 length: 18 amino acids. The V gene's germline CDR1 is MDHEN and CDR2 SYDVKM. As DNA, the CDR3 is TGTGCCAGCAGAAACCGGGACAGGGGGTTTAGGAGCAATCAGCCCCAGCATTTT. Its protein product is CASRNRDRGFRSNQPQHF.

The rearrangement links TRBV9 to TRBJ2-3, with TRBD2 matching 12 bases. This CDR3 has 18 residues. Trimming cost V 5 bases and J 3 bases; bases outside gene matches: 13. Germline assignment: CDR1 SGDLS and CDR2 YYNGEE. The CDR3 loop is CASREVPTSGRSTDTQYF. DNA for the CDR3: TGTGCCAGCAGGGAAGTACCGACTAGCGGGAGATCGACAGATACGCAGTATTTT.

The rearrangement joins TRBV27 to TRBJ2-1; D perhaps matches TRBD2 (5 bases). The germline gives CDR1 MNHEY, CDR2 SMNVEV (reference sequence). CDR3 size: 13 residues. V shed 8 bases and J shed 1 base, with 9 bases lying between them. In DNA form, the CDR3 reads TGTGCCAGCCGCAGAGGGTCCTACAATGAGCAGTTCTTC. Residues: CASRRGSYNEQFF.

V gene TRBV28 combines with J gene TRBJ2-7; 9 bases map to TRBD1. The CDR3 extends over 17 amino acids. Germline-derived CDR1 and CDR2 are MDHEN and SYDVKM. V lost 6 bases, J lost 6 bases, and 18 bases stayed unmatched. Here the CDR3 DNA reads TGTGCCAGCAGCCAGACCTCCGGGACAGGGTTCATGGGCGAGCAGTACTTC. Translating gives CASSQTSGTGFMGEQYF.

The chain is built from TRBV7-3 and TRBJ2-3, with 12 positions matching TRBD2. Germline values: CDR1 SGHTA, CDR2 FQGTGA. V gave up 5 bases and J gave up 4 bases; unmatched junction bases: 4. The CDR3 length is 15 residues. CDR3 in DNA: TGTGCCAGCAGCCTGACTAGCGGGAGTCCAGATACGCAGTATTTT. It is translated as CASSLTSGSPDTQYF.

The sample holds many counts of this clone. The chain combines TRBV2 with TRBJ1-4, with 9 bases identical to TRBD1. Trimming cost V 7 bases and J 6 bases; bases outside gene matches: 9. Looked up from germline, CDR1 is SNHLY and CDR2 is FYNNEI. The CDR3 runs to 15 residues. In DNA, the CDR3 is TGTGCCAGCACTACCTTGGACAGGGGTTATGAAAAACTGTTTTTT. Residues: CASTTLDRGYEKLFF.

This chain uses TRBV18 with TRBJ1-4, with 9 bases matching TRBD1. V shed 3 bases and J 8 bases; nucleotides not matched to a gene: 4. Germline values: CDR1 KGHSH, CDR2 LQKENI. CDR3 length equals 14 residues. The DNA for the CDR3 is TGTGCCAGCTCACCGGGACAGGGAAAGGAAAAACTGTTTTTT. It yields the protein CASSPGQGKEKLFF.

V gene TRBV4-3 combines with J gene TRBJ2-2; 15 bases align to TRBD2. The CDR3 is 21 amino acids. Per the germline V gene, CDR1 is LGHNA and CDR2 is YSLEER. With V trimmed by 3 bases and J by 6 bases, 17 bases remained unmatched. CDR3 DNA: TGCGCCAGCAGCCATGCACCGTGGACTAGCGGGAGGGCCGGTCCCCCCGGGGAGCTGTTTTTT. This translates into CASSHAPWTSGRAGPPGELFF.